Listed below are T cell receptor beta chains from one sample, sequenced in a study of cytomegalovirus exposure and HLA in healthy donors. Only in-frame clones appear in the TCRdb table, and some are missing; sequencing was by immunoSEQ multiplex PCR. Here the sample spans about 140,000 clones, approximately 84% being singletons. Sequencing was done on a sample of PBMCs. Every receptor here comes from a woman aged 40 to 50 in good health and CMV-seronegative. CDR3s include the opening cysteine and the closing phenylalanine or tryptophan. Size is omitted from some rows. Given values are once, few, many or a class for expanded clones.

CDR3 | V | size | J
CASSPDTSGGTDTQYF | TRBV7-6 | - | TRBJ2-3
CASSEARQLYQETQYF | TRBV2 | - | TRBJ2-5
CASSEAGQGNTEAFF | TRBV2 | - | TRBJ1-1
CASSFPTSGRVTGELFF | TRBV5-4 | - | TRBJ2-2
CASSPGQVGNQPQHF | TRBV18 | - | TRBJ1-5
CASSEYYPGRDEQYF | TRBV25-1 | once | TRBJ2-7
CASSAPGTSGYEQYF | TRBV6-5 | - | TRBJ2-7
CASSFPGLAGSYEQYF | TRBV7-9 | - | TRBJ2-7
CASGSSGNTIYF | TRBV28 | - | TRBJ1-3
CASSQARETQYF | TRBV16 | once | TRBJ2-5
CASSQPTQGGYRSGNTIYF | TRBV4-1 | - | TRBJ1-3
CASTIAGEGPTYNEQFF | TRBV9 | - | TRBJ2-1
CASSSSTGQPQHF | TRBV5-1 | - | TRBJ1-5
CASSRSQPQETQYF | TRBV18 | - | TRBJ2-5
CASSTDSSGNTIYF | TRBV5-1 | - | TRBJ1-3
CASRRDRSTDTQYF | TRBV28 | - | TRBJ2-3